These 16 T cell receptor beta chains share one sample of origin, sequenced in a study of B cell selection in AIRE deficiency. Sorted regulatory T cells were CD4-positive, CD25-high and CD127-low or negative. Method: immunoSEQ multiplex PCR; TCRdb's copy keeps in-frame clones and lacks some. The table lists more than 12,000 clones, 90% to 95% of them singletons, with more than 1% in the top ten. Sequencing was done on a sample of Tregs sorted from PBMCs. These receptors came from a human donor with AIRE deficiency.

The gene calls are TRBV6-5 and TRBJ1-4, with a possible D match to TRBD1 (6 bases). The CDR3 runs to 14 residues. Germline values: CDR1 MNHEY, CDR2 SVGAGI. V lost 2 bases to trimming and J lost 10 bases, with 14 bases between them. CDR3 coding DNA: TGTGCCAGCAGTTACGGGCAGGGGAACGGAAAACTGTTTTTT. Translation: CASSYGQGNGKLFF.

This chain joins TRBV4-1 and TRBJ2-1; D may be TRBD1 (5 bases). The CDR3 has 17 residues. Germline V CDR1 and CDR2: MGHRA, YSYEKL. Trimming removed 1 base from V and 3 bases from J, with 16 bases in between. The DNA for the CDR3 is TGCGCCAGCAGCCAAGGGTCCCCAGGGCTCCACTACAATGAGCAGTTCTTC. It codes for CASSQGSPGLHYNEQFF.

This chain links TRBV19 with TRBJ2-1; 7 nucleotides align to TRBD2. Germline CDR1 is LNHDA and CDR2 is SQIVND (reference sequence). J was trimmed by 3 bases and V by 1 base; bases with no gene match: 3. The CDR3 consists of 15 residues. This chain's CDR3 is CASSIGGSFYNEQFF. The DNA of the CDR3 is TGTGCCAGTAGTATAGGCGGGAGCTTCTACAATGAGCAGTTCTTC. The full variable domain, in which reference TRBV19 and TRBJ2-1 provide the parts outside the CDR3, is DGGITQSPKYLFRKEGQNVTLSCEQNLNHDAMYWYRQDPGQGLRLIYYSQIVNDFQKGDIAEGYSVSREKKESFPLTVTSAQKNPTAFYLCASSIGGSFYNEQFFGPGTRLTVL.

The chain is built from TRBV4-3 and TRBJ2-5; 10 bases fit TRBD2. This CDR3 is built from 15 residues. CDR1 and CDR2 from the germline V gene are LGHNA and YSLEER. With 1 base clipped from V and 5 bases from J, the junction kept 4 bases outside the gene matches. CDR3 coding DNA: TGCGCCAGCAGCCAAGGACTAGCGGGCAGGGAGACCCAGTACTTC. Translated, it gives CASSQGLAGRETQYF.

The gene calls are TRBV5-4 and TRBJ2-4; tentatively, D is TRBD1 or TRBD2 (5 bases each). Germline V gives CDR1 SGHNT, CDR2 YYREEE (reference sequence). The V end was cut by 3 bases, the J end by 5 bases, with 12 bases between. The CDR3 length is 14 residues. For the CDR3, the DNA is TGTGCCAGCAGCTCAAAGGGACCACAAAACATTCAGTACTTC. Its protein product is CASSSKGPQNIQYF.

This chain connects TRBV5-1 to TRBJ1-3, with 9 bases aligning to TRBD1. Germline V gene sequence: CDR1 SGHRS, CDR2 YFSETQ. J gave up 0 bases and V 4 bases, and 2 bases lay outside the gene matches. The CDR3 sequence is 15 residues long. CDR3 protein: CASSGQGSSGNTIYF. In nucleotides, the CDR3 is TGCGCCAGCAGCGGACAGGGGAGCTCTGGAAACACCATATATTTT. The full variable domain, rest sourced from reference TRBV5-1 and TRBJ1-3, is KAGVTQTPRYLIKTRGQQVTLSCSPISGHRSVSWYQQTPGQGLQFLFEYFSETQRNKGNFPGRFSGRQFSNSRSEMNVSTLELGDSALYLCASSGQGSSGNTIYFGEGSWLTVV.

The count of this clone is one. The V call is TRBV4-3, the J call TRBJ2-6; D is unresolved. Germline loops: CDR1 LGHNA, CDR2 YSLEER. The CDR3 sequence is 15 residues long. V gave up 1 base and J gave up 0 bases, with 4 bases separating them. The CDR3, as DNA: TGCGCCAGCAGCCAAGCCGTCTCTGGGGCCAACGTCCTGACTTTC. Translated, it gives CASSQAVSGANVLTF.

The chain is built from TRBV5-1 and TRBJ2-2; TRBD1 matches at 9 bases. In germline, CDR1 is SGHRS, CDR2 YFSETQ. The CDR3 extends over 16 amino acids. With V trimmed by 0 bases and J by 5 bases, 5 bases remained unmatched. CDR3 nucleotide sequence: TGCGCCAGCAGCTTGGACGGGACAGGGAGGACCGGGGAGCTGTTTTTT. This codes for CASSLDGTGRTGELFF. Full variable domain (outside the CDR3, taken from reference TRBV5-1 and TRBJ2-2): KAGVTQTPRYLIKTRGQQVTLSCSPISGHRSVSWYQQTPGQGLQFLFEYFSETQRNKGNFPGRFSGRQFSNSRSEMNVSTLELGDSALYLCASSLDGTGRTGELFFGEGSRLTVL.

The chain combines TRBV18 with TRBJ2-7; tentatively, D is TRBD2 (6 bases). The CDR3 runs 16 residues. Trimming shortened V by 0 bases and J by 6 bases, and 18 bases separated the two germline ends. The germline gives CDR1 KGHSH, CDR2 LQKENI. CDR3 DNA: TGTGCCAGCTCACCACCGAGCTCCCGACTAGTCTCCGAGCAGTACTTC. Protein: CASSPPSSRLVSEQYF.

The chain links TRBV5-1 to TRBJ2-3; 11 bases are shared with TRBD2. V dropped 5 bases and J dropped 6; count of bases not matched to a gene: 5. Germline-derived CDR1 and CDR2 are SGHRS and YFSETQ. The CDR3 extends over 14 amino acids. CDR3 DNA: TGCGCCAGCAGGTTTAGCGGGAGGGCGGATACGCAGTATTTT. Amino acid sequence: CASRFSGRADTQYF.

The chain joins TRBV28 to TRBJ1-5, with D unclear. The germline CDR1 and CDR2 sequences are MDHEN and SYDVKM. The CDR3 spans 16 residues. Trimming pared 5 bases from V and 7 bases from J, leaving 21 bases between. The CDR3 nucleotides are TGTGCCAGCAGTGCTAGACTGGGCTCAATCGGGCAGCCCCAGCATTTT. This translates into CASSARLGSIGQPQHF.

The V and J genes are TRBV9 and TRBJ2-5; D perhaps matches TRBD1 (6 bases). Deletions cut 2 bases from V and 0 bases from J, with 11 bases between. Germline assignment: CDR1 SGDLS and CDR2 YYNGEE. The CDR3 is 15 residues long. Here the CDR3 reads CASSVQDSYQETQYF. CDR3 in DNA: TGTGCCAGCAGCGTTCAGGACAGCTACCAAGAGACCCAGTACTTC.

The V gene is TRBV15, the J gene TRBJ2-7, with D uncertain. Germline V gives CDR1 LNHNV, CDR2 YYDKDF (reference sequence). The CDR3 has 12 residues. The V and J ends lost 5 bases and 8 bases respectively, with 13 bases between them. The CDR3 is CATSLSPGKQYF. The CDR3 nucleotides read TGTGCCACCAGCCTTTCCCCCGGCAAGCAGTACTTC.

V usage is TRBV21-1 and J usage is TRBJ1-4. TRBV21-1 is flagged as a pseudogene. CDR3 length: 17 residues. The CDR3 nucleotides are TGTGCCAGCAGCAAAGTTCAGAGGAAGGGACCTAATGAAAAACTGTTTTTT. Translation gives CASSKVQRKGPNEKLFF.

The chain joins TRBV4-2 to TRBJ2-2, with unresolved D. CDR1 is LGHNA, CDR2 YNFKEQ, per germline. CDR3 length: 17 amino acids. V shed 0 bases and J shed 8 bases, with 19 bases lying between them. CDR3 sequence: CASSQEPAPTLYGELFF. For the CDR3, the DNA is TGTGCCAGCAGCCAAGAACCGGCCCCCACCTTATATGGGGAGCTGTTTTTT.

This sequence joins TRBV28 and TRBJ2-1, with D possibly being TRBD2 (6 bases). Trimming took 2 bases from V and 8 from J, leaving 16 bases between them. The germline V gene encodes CDR1 MDHEN and CDR2 SYDVKM. This CDR3 is built from 15 residues. CDR3 in amino acids: CASSLRQNGRYEQFF. In nucleotides, the CDR3 is TGTGCCAGCAGTTTAAGGCAGAATGGGAGGTATGAGCAGTTCTTC.